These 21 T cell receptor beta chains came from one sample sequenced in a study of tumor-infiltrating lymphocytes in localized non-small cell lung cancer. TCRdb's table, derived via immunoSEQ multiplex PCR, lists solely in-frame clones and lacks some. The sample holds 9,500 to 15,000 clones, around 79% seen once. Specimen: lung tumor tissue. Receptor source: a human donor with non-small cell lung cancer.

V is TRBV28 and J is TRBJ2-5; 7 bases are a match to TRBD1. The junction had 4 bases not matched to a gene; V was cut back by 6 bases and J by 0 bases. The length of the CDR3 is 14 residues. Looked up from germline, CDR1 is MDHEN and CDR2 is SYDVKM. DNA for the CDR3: TGTGCCAGCAGCCGGGGACAGTACCAAGAGACCCAGTACTTC. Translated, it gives CASSRGQYQETQYF.

DNA for the CDR3: TGTGCCAGTAGTATAGGAGCAGGGAACAATCAGCCCCAGCATTTT. Amino acid sequence: CASSIGAGNNQPQHF. The chain recombines TRBV19 with TRBJ1-5; the D gene is possibly TRBD1 (5 bases). Germline-derived CDR1 and CDR2 are LNHDA and SQIVND (reference sequence). The V end was cut by 1 base, the J end by 3 bases, with 10 bases between. There are 15 residues in the CDR3.

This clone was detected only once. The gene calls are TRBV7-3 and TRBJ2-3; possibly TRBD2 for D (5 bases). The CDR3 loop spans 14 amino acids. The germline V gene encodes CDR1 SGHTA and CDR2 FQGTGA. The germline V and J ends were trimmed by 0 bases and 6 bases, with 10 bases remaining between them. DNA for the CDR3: TGTGCCAGCAGCTTAACGTCGGGGTCGGATACGCAGTATTTT. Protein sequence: CASSLTSGSDTQYF.

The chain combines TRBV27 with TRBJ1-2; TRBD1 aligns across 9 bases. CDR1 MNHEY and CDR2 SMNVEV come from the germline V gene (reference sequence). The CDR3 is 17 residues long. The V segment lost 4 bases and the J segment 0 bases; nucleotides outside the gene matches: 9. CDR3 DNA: TGTGCCAGCAGTTCCGGGACAGGGAATCAAGCTAACTATGGCTACACCTTC. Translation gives CASSSGTGNQANYGYTF.

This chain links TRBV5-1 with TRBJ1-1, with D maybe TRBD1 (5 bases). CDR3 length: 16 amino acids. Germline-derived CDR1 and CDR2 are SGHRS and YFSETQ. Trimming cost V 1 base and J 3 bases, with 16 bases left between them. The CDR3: CASSLTQGEGHTEAFF. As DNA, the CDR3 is TGCGCCAGCAGCTTGACCCAGGGCGAAGGCCACACTGAAGCTTTCTTT.

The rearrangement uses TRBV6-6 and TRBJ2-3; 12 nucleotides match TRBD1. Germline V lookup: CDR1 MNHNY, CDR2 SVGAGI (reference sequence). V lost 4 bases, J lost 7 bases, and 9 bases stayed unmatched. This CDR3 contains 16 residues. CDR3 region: CASSFAGTGGINTQYF. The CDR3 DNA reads TGTGCCAGCAGTTTCGCCGGGACAGGGGGCATAAATACGCAGTATTTT.

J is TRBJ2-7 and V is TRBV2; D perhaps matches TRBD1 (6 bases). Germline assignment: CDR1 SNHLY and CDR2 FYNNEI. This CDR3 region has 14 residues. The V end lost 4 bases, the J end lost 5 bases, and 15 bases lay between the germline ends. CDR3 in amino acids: CASSVGGLQHEQYV. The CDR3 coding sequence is TGTGCCAGCAGTGTTGGGGGCCTCCAGCACGAGCAGTACGTC.

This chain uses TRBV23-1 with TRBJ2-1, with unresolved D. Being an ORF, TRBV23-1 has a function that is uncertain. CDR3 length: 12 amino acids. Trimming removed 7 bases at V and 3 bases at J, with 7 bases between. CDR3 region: CASNTNYNEQFF. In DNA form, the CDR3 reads TGCGCCAGCAACACAAACTACAATGAGCAGTTCTTC.

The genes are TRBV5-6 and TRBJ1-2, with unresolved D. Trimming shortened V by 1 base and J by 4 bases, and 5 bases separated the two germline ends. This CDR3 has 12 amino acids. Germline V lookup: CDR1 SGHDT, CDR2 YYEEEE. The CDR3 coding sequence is TGTGCCAGCAGCTTGTCGGGCTATGGCTACACCTTC. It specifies CASSLSGYGYTF.

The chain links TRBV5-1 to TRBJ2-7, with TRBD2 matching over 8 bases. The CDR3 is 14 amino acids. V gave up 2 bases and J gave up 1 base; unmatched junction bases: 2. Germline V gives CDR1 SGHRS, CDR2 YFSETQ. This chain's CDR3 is CASSLKRESYEQYF. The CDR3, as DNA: TGCGCCAGCAGCTTAAAGCGGGAGTCCTACGAGCAGTACTTC.

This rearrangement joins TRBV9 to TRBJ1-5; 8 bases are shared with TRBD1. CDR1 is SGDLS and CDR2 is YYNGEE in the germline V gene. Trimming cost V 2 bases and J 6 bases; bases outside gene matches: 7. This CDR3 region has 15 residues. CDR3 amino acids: CASSVQGALGQPQHF. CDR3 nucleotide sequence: TGTGCCAGCAGCGTCCAGGGGGCTTTAGGTCAGCCCCAGCATTTT.

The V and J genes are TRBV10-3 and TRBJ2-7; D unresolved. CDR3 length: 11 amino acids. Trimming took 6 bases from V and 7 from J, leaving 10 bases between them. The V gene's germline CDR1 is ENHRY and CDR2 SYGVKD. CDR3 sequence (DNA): TGTGCCATCAGACAGACATTTGAGCAGTACTTC. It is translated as CAIRQTFEQYF.

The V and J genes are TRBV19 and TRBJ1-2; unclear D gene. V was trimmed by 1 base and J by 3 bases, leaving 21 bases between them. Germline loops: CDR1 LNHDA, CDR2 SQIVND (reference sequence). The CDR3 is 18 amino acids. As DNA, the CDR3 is TGTGCCAGTAGTATAGCCGCCAGGAGTATGGCAATTTACTATGGCTACACCTTC. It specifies CASSIAARSMAIYYGYTF.

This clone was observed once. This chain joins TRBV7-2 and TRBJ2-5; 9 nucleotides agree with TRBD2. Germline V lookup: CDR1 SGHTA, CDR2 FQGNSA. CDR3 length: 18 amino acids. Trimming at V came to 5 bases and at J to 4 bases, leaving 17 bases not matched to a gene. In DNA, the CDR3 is TGTGCCAGCAGCAGAAGACTAGCGGAGACCTACCCTGGAGAGACCCAGTACTTC. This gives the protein CASSRRLAETYPGETQYF.

This CDR3 is CASSFRAGTYNEQFF. CDR3 nucleotides: TGTGCCAGCAGTTTCAGAGCGGGGACCTACAATGAGCAGTTCTTC. The chain couples TRBV6-5 to TRBJ2-1; TRBD2 matches at 7 bases. Germline CDR1 reads MNHEY; CDR2 reads SVGAGI. The CDR3 consists of 15 residues. Trimming at V came to 4 bases and at J to 2 bases, leaving 5 bases not matched to a gene.

The CDR3: CASSQWVPGANVLTF. The CDR3 coding sequence is TGTGCCAGCAGCCAATGGGTTCCCGGGGCCAACGTCCTGACTTTC. J is TRBJ2-6 and V is TRBV14, with D hard to call. Per the germline V gene, CDR1 is SGHDN and CDR2 is FVKESK. This CDR3 is built from 15 residues. V lost 2 bases, J lost 4 bases, and 9 bases lay in between. Using reference TRBV14 and TRBJ2-6 for the parts outside the CDR3, the full variable domain is EAGVTQFPSHSVIEKGQTVTLRCDPISGHDNLYWYRRVMGKEIKFLLHFVKESKQDESGMPNNRFLAERTGGTYSTLKVQPAELEDSGVYFCASSQWVPGANVLTFGAGSRLTVL.

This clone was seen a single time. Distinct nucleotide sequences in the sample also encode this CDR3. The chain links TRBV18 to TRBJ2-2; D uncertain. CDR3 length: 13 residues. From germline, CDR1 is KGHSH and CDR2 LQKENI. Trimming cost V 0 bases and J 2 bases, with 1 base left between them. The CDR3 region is CASSPPNTGELFF. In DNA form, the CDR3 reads TGTGCCAGCTCACCACCAAACACCGGGGAGCTGTTTTTT. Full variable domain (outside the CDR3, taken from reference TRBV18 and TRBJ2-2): NAGVMQNPRHLVRRRGQEARLRCSPMKGHSHVYWYRQLPEEGLKFMVYLQKENIIDESGMPKERFSAEFPKEGPSILRIQQVVRGDSAAYFCASSPPNTGELFFGEGSRLTVL.

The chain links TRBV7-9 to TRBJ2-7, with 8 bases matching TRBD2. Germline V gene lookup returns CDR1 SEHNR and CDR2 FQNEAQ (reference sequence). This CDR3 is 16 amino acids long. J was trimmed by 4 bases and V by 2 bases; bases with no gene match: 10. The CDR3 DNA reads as TGTGCCAGCAGCTTAAGGCCGGGACTAGTCCCTTACGAGCAGTACTTC. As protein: CASSLRPGLVPYEQYF. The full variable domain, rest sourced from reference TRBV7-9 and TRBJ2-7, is DTGVSQNPRHKITKRGQNVTFRCDPISEHNRLYWYRQTLGQGPEFLTYFQNEAQLEKSRLLSDRFSAERPKGSFSTLEIQRTEQGDSAMYLCASSLRPGLVPYEQYFGPGTRLTVT.

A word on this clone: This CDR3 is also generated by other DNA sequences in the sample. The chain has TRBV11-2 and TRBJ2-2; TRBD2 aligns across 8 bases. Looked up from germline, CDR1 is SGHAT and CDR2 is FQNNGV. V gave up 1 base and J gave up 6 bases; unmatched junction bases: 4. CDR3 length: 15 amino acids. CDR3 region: CASSLAGGRAGELFF. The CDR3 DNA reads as TGTGCCAGCAGCTTAGCGGGGGGGCGGGCCGGGGAGCTGTTTTTT.

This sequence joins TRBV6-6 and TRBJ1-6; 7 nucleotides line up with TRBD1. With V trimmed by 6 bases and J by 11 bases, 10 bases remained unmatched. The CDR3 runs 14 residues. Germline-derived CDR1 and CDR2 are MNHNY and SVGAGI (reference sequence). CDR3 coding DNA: TGTGCCAGCAGGAACCAACAGGGGTGGGCACCCCTCCACTTT. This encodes CASRNQQGWAPLHF.

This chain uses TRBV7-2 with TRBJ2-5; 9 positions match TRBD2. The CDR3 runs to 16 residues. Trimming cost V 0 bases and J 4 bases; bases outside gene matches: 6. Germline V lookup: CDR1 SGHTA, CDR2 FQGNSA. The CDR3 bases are TGTGCCAGCAGCTTAGCGGGCGGGAGGGCCGGAGAGACCCAGTACTTC. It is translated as CASSLAGGRAGETQYF.